The 21 T cell receptor beta chains listed next were all sequenced from one sample in a study of OX40 agonist ivuxolimab in advanced cancers. TCRdb keeps only in-frame clones here, not all; method: immunoSEQ multiplex PCR. In the table there are about 58,000 clones, about 86% of which are singletons. Sequencing used CD4+ or CD8+ T cells sorted from blood, obtained in a trial of the OX40 agonist ivuxolimab. The receptors come from an adult with an advanced solid tumor such as melanoma, head and neck, liver or kidney cancer.

Of note for this clone: This same CDR3 is encoded by further DNA sequences in the sample. The rearrangement joins TRBV11-2 to TRBJ1-2, with D tentatively TRBD1 (5 bases). Germline CDR1 is SGHAT and CDR2 is FQNNGV. Trimming stripped 1 base from V and 6 bases from J, with 9 bases between. The CDR3 consists of 13 residues. CDR3 sequence: CASSLGQGHGYTF. The CDR3 DNA is TGTGCCAGCAGCTTAGGGCAGGGCCATGGCTACACCTTC.

This CDR3 is CASSQDPGQGTYNEQFF. DNA of the CDR3: TGCGCCAGCAGCCAAGATCCGGGACAGGGTACATACAATGAGCAGTTCTTC. The rearrangement joins TRBV4-1 to TRBJ2-1; 9 bases line up with TRBD1. The CDR3 spans 17 residues. V shed 0 bases, J shed 4 bases, and the junction held 7 bases outside the gene matches. Germline loops: CDR1 MGHRA, CDR2 YSYEKL.

The V and J genes are TRBV7-9 and TRBJ2-1; the match to TRBD2 covers 13 bases. With 4 bases clipped from V and 8 bases from J, the junction kept 8 bases outside the gene matches. This CDR3 spans 16 amino acids. Germline values: CDR1 SEHNR, CDR2 FQNEAQ (reference sequence). The CDR3 nucleotides are TGTGCCAGCAGCTCCCGGACTAGCGGGGGATGGGATGAGCAGTTCTTC. It encodes CASSSRTSGGWDEQFF.

The table lists this clone with a few counts. The V gene is TRBV19, the J gene TRBJ1-1, with 8 bases matching TRBD1. CDR3 length equals 15 residues. V lost 4 bases to trimming and J lost 5 bases; unmatched junction nucleotides: 9. Per the germline V gene, CDR1 is LNHDA and CDR2 is SQIVND (reference sequence). In nucleotides, the CDR3 is TGTGCCAGTAGTACCCTCTCAGGGGGCGCGACTGAAGCTTTCTTT. Translated: CASSTLSGGATEAFF.

This clone was recorded only once. This chain links TRBV5-1 with TRBJ2-5, with D unresolved. The CDR3 is made up of 16 amino acids. Germline V gene lookup returns CDR1 SGHRS and CDR2 YFSETQ. V was clipped by 0 bases and J by 1 base, with 13 bases between them. The CDR3 spells CASSLGATNSQETQYF. CDR3 DNA: TGCGCCAGCAGCTTGGGCGCGACAAACTCCCAAGAGACCCAGTACTTC.

This CDR3 reads CASSHSSGGYEQYF. CDR3 nucleotides: TGCGCCAGCAGTCATTCTAGCGGGGGATACGAGCAGTACTTC. The rearrangement uses TRBV5-1 and TRBJ2-7; TRBD2 agrees at 10 bases. The junction had 6 bases not matched to a gene; V was cut back by 5 bases and J by 4 bases. This CDR3 has 14 residues. The V gene's germline CDR1 is SGHRS and CDR2 YFSETQ.

Relative to its sample, this clone is medium-sized. The V call is TRBV11-3, the J call TRBJ1-1; 8 positions agree with TRBD1. The CDR3 is 16 amino acids. Per the germline V gene, CDR1 is SGHNT and CDR2 is YENEEA. V shed 0 bases and J 4 bases; nucleotides not matched to a gene: 7. As DNA, the CDR3 is TGTGCCAGCAGCTTAGATGGGCGACAGGGGAGCACTGAAGCTTTCTTT. It specifies CASSLDGRQGSTEAFF.

This clone showed up just once. The V call is TRBV28, the J call TRBJ2-7, with TRBD1 as a possible D gene (6 bases). V was pared by 9 bases and J by 2 bases, with 11 bases between. The CDR3 consists of 12 residues. Germline V CDR1 and CDR2: MDHEN, SYDVKM. The CDR3 nucleotides are TGTGCCAGTTTACAGGGACCCTACGAGCAGTACTTC. It codes for CASLQGPYEQYF.

This rearrangement joins TRBV7-9 to TRBJ1-1; no clear D. CDR1 and CDR2 from the germline V gene are SEHNR and FQNEAQ (reference sequence). The length of the CDR3 is 14 residues. V was shortened by 4 bases and J by 2 bases, with 11 bases between the two germline ends. The CDR3 DNA sequence: TGTGCCAGCAGCTCAAGGTTGGGTAACACTGAAGCTTTCTTT. Its protein is CASSSRLGNTEAFF.

The chain carries TRBV9 and TRBJ2-7; 7 bases map to TRBD1. V lost 2 bases, J lost 4 bases, and 9 bases stayed unmatched. The germline gives CDR1 SGDLS, CDR2 YYNGEE. The CDR3 totals 15 residues. CDR3 bases: TGTGCCAGCAGCGTGTCGGCAGGGGGTTTGTACGAGCAGTACTTC. This encodes CASSVSAGGLYEQYF.

This clone has only a few counts. The chain couples TRBV10-1 to TRBJ2-7, with TRBD1 identical over 7 bases. Germline values: CDR1 WNHNN, CDR2 SYGVQD (reference sequence). The CDR3 loop spans 14 amino acids. With V trimmed by 5 bases and J by 5 bases, 9 bases remained unmatched. The CDR3 is CASSSGQAGDEQYF. The DNA for the CDR3 is TGCGCCAGCAGTTCCGGACAGGCGGGCGACGAGCAGTACTTC.

V usage is TRBV5-4 and J usage is TRBJ2-7; 9 bases fit TRBD2. Per germline, CDR1 SGHNT and CDR2 YYREEE (reference sequence). This CDR3 region has 20 residues. V gave up 7 bases and J gave up 0 bases; unmatched junction bases: 23. CDR3 nucleotides: TGTGCCAGCCCATGGGTTTTAGCGGGGGAGCTAGTGCTGAGCTCCTACGAGCAGTACTTC. This gives the protein CASPWVLAGELVLSSYEQYF. The full variable domain, in which reference TRBV5-4 and TRBJ2-7 provide the parts outside the CDR3, is ETGVTQSPTHLIKTRGQQVTLRCSSQSGHNTVSWYQQALGQGPQFIFQYYREEENGRGNFPPRFSGLQFPNYSSELNVNALELDDSALYLCASPWVLAGELVLSSYEQYFGPGTRLTVT.

V is TRBV5-1 and J is TRBJ2-7; TRBD2 matches 7 bases. In germline, CDR1 is SGHRS, CDR2 YFSETQ. V was pared by 2 bases and J by 3 bases, with 5 bases of the junction left unmatched. The CDR3 contains 14 residues. CDR3 region: CASSLGGGVYEQYF. CDR3 sequence (DNA): TGCGCCAGCAGCTTAGGTGGGGGGGTCTACGAGCAGTACTTC.

The chain recombines TRBV18 with TRBJ1-1; D call uncertain. V gave up 0 bases and J gave up 3 bases, with 8 bases separating them. Germline values: CDR1 KGHSH, CDR2 LQKENI. This CDR3 is 14 amino acids long. In DNA, the CDR3 is TGTGCCAGCTCACCACCTCCAATCGACACTGAAGCTTTCTTT. The encoded protein is CASSPPPIDTEAFF.

This clone was seen a single time. The V call is TRBV5-4, the J call TRBJ1-1, with a tentative D call TRBD1 (6 bases). The germline gives CDR1 SGHNT, CDR2 YYREEE (reference sequence). The CDR3 has 13 amino acids. V was pared by 4 bases and J by 3 bases, with 10 bases between. CDR3 sequence reads: CASSRGQYTEAFF. CDR3 nucleotides: TGTGCCAGCAGCCGGGGGCAGTACACTGAAGCTTTCTTT. The full variable domain, with the rest looked up from reference TRBV5-4 and TRBJ1-1, is ETGVTQSPTHLIKTRGQQVTLRCSSQSGHNTVSWYQQALGQGPQFIFQYYREEENGRGNFPPRFSGLQFPNYSSELNVNALELDDSALYLCASSRGQYTEAFFGQGTRLTVV.

The chain employs TRBV7-6 and TRBJ2-7; 7 bases agree with TRBD2. The CDR3 runs to 14 residues. V gave up 1 base and J gave up 4 bases; unmatched junction bases: 4. Per germline, CDR1 SGHVS and CDR2 FNYEAQ. CDR3 region: CASSLGPREYEQYF. CDR3 nucleotide sequence: TGTGCCAGCAGCTTAGGACCGCGGGAGTACGAGCAGTACTTC.

The chain carries TRBV30 and TRBJ1-1; TRBD1 aligns across 7 bases. The CDR3 sequence is 14 residues long. CDR1 is GTSNPN, CDR2 SVGIG, per germline (reference sequence). The V gene end was trimmed by 3 bases and the J gene end by 7 bases; junction bases not matched to a gene: 11. CDR3 nucleotides: TGTGCCTGGAGGACCCTGACAGGGCGTCTTGAAGCTTTCTTT. Translation: CAWRTLTGRLEAFF.

This clone was observed a handful of times. The chain carries TRBV28 and TRBJ2-5; 10 positions match TRBD2. V lost 2 bases, J lost 4 bases, and 4 bases stayed unmatched. CDR1 is MDHEN, CDR2 SYDVKM, per germline. The CDR3 has 15 amino acids. As DNA, the CDR3 is TGTGCCAGCAGTTTAATAGCGGGGGGCGGAGAGACCCAGTACTTC. Translating gives CASSLIAGGGETQYF.

The rearrangement uses TRBV7-2 and TRBJ1-3; no clear D gene. Per the germline V gene, CDR1 is SGHTA and CDR2 is FQGNSA. Trimming took off 1 base at V and 0 bases at J, with 10 bases between the two ends. The CDR3 length is 16 residues. CDR3 residues: CASSLDPGNSGNTIYF. CDR3 nucleotides: TGTGCCAGCAGCTTAGATCCAGGAAACTCTGGAAACACCATATATTTT.

The V and J genes are TRBV7-2 and TRBJ1-2; 8 bases line up with TRBD1. The V and J ends lost 5 bases and 5 bases, in that order; junction bases with no gene match: 16. The CDR3 is 17 residues long. Per germline, CDR1 SGHTA and CDR2 FQGNSA. The CDR3 sequence: CASSAGQGGHAFYGYTF. The CDR3 nucleotides read TGTGCCAGCAGCGCTGGACAGGGTGGGCATGCCTTTTATGGCTACACCTTC.

Here the CDR3 DNA reads TGTGCCAGCAGCCAAGAGCGGGGTCCCTACGAGCAGTACTTC. Translated, it gives CASSQERGPYEQYF. This chain uses TRBV14 with TRBJ2-7, with a tentative D call TRBD2 (6 bases). The germline V and J ends were trimmed by 0 bases and 2 bases, with 8 bases remaining between them. Germline assignment: CDR1 SGHDN and CDR2 FVKESK. The CDR3 spans 14 residues.